This T cell receptor beta chain was profiled in a study of blood T cells in healthy people across ages. Findings and caveats of the study: The percentage of naive T cells correlated strongly with TCR beta diversity. Expanded clonotype changes were possibly confounded by unknown donor CMV status. A greater number of naive CD4+ cells and higher diversity distinguished long-lived donors from aged donors.

This clonotype was counted at least ten times. Its cognate antigen is unknown. Alongside a J-beta primer mix, a sample-barcoded 5' primer served in a second PCR lasting roughly 7 to 11 cycles. At least 2.5 million CDR3-containing paired-end reads were obtained per sample. Each CDR3 protein is one row after TCRdb ran MiXCR on the 5' RACE reads. The sample holds over a million distinct CDR3 sequences; 42% are singletons and the top ten take around 4%. Trimming left V 2 bases short and J 8 bases short, with 15 bases between. This CDR3 has 14 amino acids. CDR1 SGHTA and CDR2 FQGNSA come from the germline V gene.

The clonotype was recovered from a woman aged 18-29 years in good health. The rearrangement links TRBV7-2 to TRBJ1-2, with no clear D. The sequencing sample was made of blood. CDR3: CASSLYSGELGYTF. As DNA, the CDR3 is TGTGCCAGCAGCTTATATTCGGGAGAACTCGGCTACACCTTC. Based on the CDR3 plus reference TRBV7-2 and TRBJ1-2, the full variable domain is GAGVSQSPSNKVTEKGKDVELRCDPISGHTALYWYRQSLGQGLEFLIYFQGNSAPDKSGLPSDRFSAERTGGSVSTLTIQRTQQEDSAVYLCASSLYSGELGYTFGSGTRLTVV.